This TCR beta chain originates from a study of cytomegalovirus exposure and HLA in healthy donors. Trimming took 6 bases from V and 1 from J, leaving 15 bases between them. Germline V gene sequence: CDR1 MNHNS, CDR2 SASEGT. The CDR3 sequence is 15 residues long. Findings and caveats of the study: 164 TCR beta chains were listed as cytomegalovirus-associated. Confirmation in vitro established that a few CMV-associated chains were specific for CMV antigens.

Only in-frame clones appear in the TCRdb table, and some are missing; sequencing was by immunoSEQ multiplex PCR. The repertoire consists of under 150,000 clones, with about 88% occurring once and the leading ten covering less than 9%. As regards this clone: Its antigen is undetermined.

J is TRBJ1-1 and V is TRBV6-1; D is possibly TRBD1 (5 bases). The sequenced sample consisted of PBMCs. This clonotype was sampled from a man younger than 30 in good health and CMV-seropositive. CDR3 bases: TGTGCCAGCAGAGGGCTCGTAAGGGGGAACACTGAAGCTTTCTTT. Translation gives CASRGLVRGNTEAFF.